A selection of T cell receptor beta chains follows, all from one sample in a study of blood T cell repertoires in COVID-19. TCRdb keeps only in-frame clones here, not all; method: immunoSEQ multiplex PCR. The sample records some 120,000 clones, over 85% being singletons. Sequenced input: peripheral blood. The source is a man aged 45-60 years with active COVID-19. CDR3s include the opening cysteine and the closing phenylalanine or tryptophan. D genes are given only for firm matches. Not every row has a clone size; where given, it reads once, few, many or a size class.

j_call cdr3_length d_call clone_size v_call cdr3_nt cdr3_aa
TRBJ2-1 15 TRBD1 . TRBV15 TGTGCCACCAGCAAAGACAGGGTCCGATACAATGAGCAGTTCTTC CATSKDRVRYNEQFF
TRBJ2-7 13 . few TRBV14 TGTGCCAGCAGCCAAGACCTCTCCTACGAGCAGTACTTC CASSQDLSYEQYF
TRBJ2-1 15 . . TRBV27 TGTGCCAGCAGAGAAACAGGGGGGGCTGGGAATGAGCAGTTCTTC CASRETGGAGNEQFF
TRBJ2-7 14 TRBD1 . TRBV9 TGTGCCAGCAGCGTAGCGGGACAGTCCTACGAGCAGTACTTC CASSVAGQSYEQYF
TRBJ2-3 14 TRBD2 . TRBV7-9 TGTGCCAGCAGCCCCGGACTAGCGCTTGATACGCAGTATTTT CASSPGLALDTQYF
TRBJ1-6 14 . . TRBV7-2 TGTGCCAGCAGCGGGGGGGCCTATAATTCACCCCTCCACTTT CASSGGAYNSPLHF
TRBJ2-1 14 TRBD2 . TRBV2 TGTGCCAGCAGTGAAGAGGGTAGCGGGACGGCTAAGTTCTTC CASSEEGSGTAKFF
TRBJ2-3 14 . . TRBV4-2 TGTGCCAGCAGCCAAGATAGTGAGCGGGATACGCAGTATTTT CASSQDSERDTQYF
TRBJ2-5 13 TRBD1 . TRBV5-1 TGCGCCAGCAGCCAAGGACAGGGCGGGACCCAGTACTTC CASSQGQGGTQYF
TRBJ1-5 14 TRBD1 . TRBV2 TGTGCCAGCAGACGACAGGGGATCAATCAGCCCCAGCATTTT CASRRQGINQPQHF
TRBJ1-5 15 TRBD1 . TRBV10-2 TGCGCCAGCAGTGAGGACAGGGCCAGCAATCAGCCCCAGCATTTT CASSEDRASNQPQHF
TRBJ1-6 13 . . TRBV19 TGTGCCAGTAAAACAGGGCATAATTCACCCCTCCACTTT CASKTGHNSPLHF
TRBJ2-3 14 . . TRBV28 TGTGCCAGCAGTTTAAGGGGGTCAACAGATACGCAGTATTTT CASSLRGSTDTQYF
TRBJ1-2 14 TRBD1 few TRBV7-9 TGTGCCAGCAGCTCAGACAGGGGGCGAGGCGGCTACACCTTC CASSSDRGRGGYTF
TRBJ2-3 12 . few TRBV24-1 TGTGCCACCAGTCACCCGGGAGATACGCAGTATTTT CATSHPGDTQYF
TRBJ2-1 15 TRBD2 . TRBV3-1/TRBV3-2 TGTGCCAGCAGCCAAGGACTAGCGGGGGGAAATGAGCAGTTCTTC CASSQGLAGGNEQFF
TRBJ2-6 19 TRBD2 . TRBV3-1/TRBV3-2 TGTGCCAGCAGCCAAGCATCAGCGGGACTTCTGGGGGGGGCCAACGTCCTGACTTTC CASSQASAGLLGGANVLTF
TRBJ1-1 13 . . TRBV11-2 TGTGCCAGCAGCTTATACCTAAACACTGAAGCTTTCTTT CASSLYLNTEAFF
TRBJ1-2 14 TRBD1 . TRBV29-1 TGCAGCGTTGAACGAGACAGGGGAAACTATGGCTACACCTTC CSVERDRGNYGYTF
TRBJ2-6 15 TRBD2 . TRBV28 TGTGCCAGCAGTACATCGGGGGGGAGGGCCAACGTCCTGACTTTC CASSTSGGRANVLTF
TRBJ2-1 15 . . TRBV14 TGTGCCAGCAGCCAAGATTGGGCCAGGGGCAATGAGCAGTTCTTC CASSQDWARGNEQFF
TRBJ2-6 20 . . TRBV18 TGTGCCAGCTCACCACCTTTCGGTGGGACAACAGCCTCTGGGGCCAACGTCCTGACTTTC CASSPPFGGTTASGANVLTF
TRBJ1-6 14 . . TRBV5-6 TGTGCCAGCAGCTTGTCAGGGTTGAATTCACCCCTCCACTTT CASSLSGLNSPLHF
TRBJ2-2 14 . . TRBV19 TGTGCCAGTAGGGAGGGGGCAGATACCGGGGAGCTGTTTTTT CASREGADTGELFF
TRBJ1-4 15 . . TRBV18 TGTGCCAGCTCACCATTCGGGGGGCTCGGTGAAAAACTGTTTTTT CASSPFGGLGEKLFF
TRBJ1-6 16 . . TRBV7-6 TGTGCCAGCAGCGCCCGACAGGCCAATCCGAATTCACCCCTCCACTTT CASSARQANPNSPLHF
TRBJ1-5 13 . . TRBV6-5 TGTGCCAGCATGGCTGTAAACAATCAGCCCCAGCATTTT CASMAVNNQPQHF
TRBJ2-3 14 . . TRBV5-1 TGCGCCAGCAGCATACCACTAGCAACAGATACGCAGTATTTT CASSIPLATDTQYF
TRBJ2-1 15 . once TRBV10-3 TGTGCCATCAGTGACCCGGGACACCGTTTGAATGAGCAGTTCTTC CAISDPGHRLNEQFF
TRBJ2-3 15 TRBD1 . TRBV5-8 TGTGCCAGCAGCTTGGGTGACAGGGATGCAGATACGCAGTATTTT CASSLGDRDADTQYF
TRBJ2-3 18 TRBD1 . TRBV19 TGTGCCAGTAGTTCCTCAAGAGCGGGACAGGGGCCCACAGATACGCAGTATTTT CASSSSRAGQGPTDTQYF
TRBJ2-1 22 TRBD2 . TRBV10-3 TGTGCCATCAGGGCAGGGACTAGCGGGAGCCCCGGGCGGAGTAGTTCCTACAATGAGCAGTTCTTC CAIRAGTSGSPGRSSSYNEQFF
TRBJ2-5 14 TRBD2 . TRBV7-2 TGTGCCAGCAGCCCGGGGGGGGTAGTGGAGACCCAGTACTTC CASSPGGVVETQYF
TRBJ2-5 13 TRBD1 . TRBV2 TGTGCCAGCAGGACGACAGGGAAAGAGACCCAGTACTTC CASRTTGKETQYF
TRBJ1-4 12 . . TRBV7-9 TGTGCCAGCTCCGCAACTAATGAAAAACTGTTTTTT CASSATNEKLFF
TRBJ2-1 19 . . TRBV5-4 TGTGCCAGCAGCTTGGCCCCACGGAGGGCCGGGAGCTCCTACAATGAGCAGTTCTTC CASSLAPRRAGSSYNEQFF
TRBJ1-1 12 . . TRBV10-1 TGCGCCAGCAGTGAGTCGCGGGGGCAAGCTTTCTTT CASSESRGQAFF
TRBJ2-1 16 TRBD2 . TRBV24-1 TGTGCCACCAGCGCCCAGGGGACTAGCTCCTACAATGAGCAGTTCTTC CATSAQGTSSYNEQFF
TRBJ2-3 15 . . TRBV5-1 TGCGCCAGCAGCCCGATCGGGGGTAAGACGGATACGCAGTATTTT CASSPIGGKTDTQYF
TRBJ2-5 14 TRBD1 . TRBV7-2 TGTGCCAGCAGCTCGACAGGGTTGAAAGAGACCCAGTACTTC CASSSTGLKETQYF
TRBJ1-6 16 TRBD1 few TRBV19 TGTGCCAGTAGTATCCAACGGACAGGCGGGAATTCACCCCTCCACTTT CASSIQRTGGNSPLHF
TRBJ1-5 13 . . TRBV10-3 TGTGCCACCCGGGAGATTAGCAATCAGCCCCAGCATTTT CATREISNQPQHF
TRBJ2-1 11 . . TRBV20-1 TGCAGTGCTAGACCTTACAATGAGCAGTTCTTC CSARPYNEQFF
TRBJ2-3 14 TRBD2 . TRBV6-5 TGTGCCAGCAGTACTAGCGGGGGACAGGGTACGCAGTATTTT CASSTSGGQGTQYF
TRBJ2-3 12 . . TRBV29-1 TGCAGCGCCGGTCGGGGCACAGATACGCAGTATTTT CSAGRGTDTQYF
TRBJ2-2 16 . . TRBV9 TGTGCCAGCAGCGCCCGGGGGGCGCTAAACACCGGGGAGCTGTTTTTT CASSARGALNTGELFF
TRBJ2-1 15 TRBD2 . TRBV18 TGTGCCAGCTCACGACTAGCGGGGGAGGACAATGAGCAGTTCTTC CASSRLAGEDNEQFF
TRBJ2-3 18 TRBD2 . TRBV11-3 TGTGCCAGCAGCCAAAGGGGATCTAGCGGGACTAGCACAGATACGCAGTATTTT CASSQRGSSGTSTDTQYF